The TCR beta chain described here comes from a study of identical twins (TCRdb year 2016). Regarding the study in general: To test whether fetal clonotypes persist, this study deep-sequenced TCR alpha and beta repertoires from monozygotic twins, from unrelated adults of various ages, and from cord blood. To rule out contamination, replicate twin experiments were performed at different times with different library preparation protocols.

The library was built by means of 5' RACE. The instrument was an Illumina HiSeq 2000. A universal primer binding site was added through template switching, and the final cDNA carried a unique molecular identifier so that TCR cDNA molecules could be counted accurately. First-strand cDNA for TCR alpha and beta chains was synthesized from specific primers in the conserved constant-segment region. To control for contamination, each cDNA library was double barcoded with a SMART-Mk sample barcode plus Illumina barcodes. TruSeq adapter sequences along with Illumina sample barcodes were introduced in two successive PCR steps. TCR alpha and beta cDNA libraries were sequenced on the Illumina HiSeq platform with custom primers. The authors processed their data as follows. MiGEC processed the raw reads to extract unique molecular identifiers, while MiXCR was used to determine the CDR3 positions. For each individual, recombination models were inferred using an EM algorithm with the repgenHMM and IGoR tools. The tcR package in R was used for shared clonotype analysis, with sharing normalized by the product of cloneset sizes. Out-of-frame nonproductive sequences were analyzed to study raw recombination free of thymic and clonal selection effects. The public reads were run again by TCRdb, first through fastp at Q25 and then through MiXCR, and only productive beta chains were kept. Each CDR3 protein gets just one entry, which takes the most common genes and DNA from the rows behind it. The V and J calls were determined by TCRdb, not by the authors. Here the sample has hundreds of thousands of distinct CDR3 sequences; over 8.5% occur a single time. The ten top clones hold around 0.95% of the sample.

Overall study results and their limits: Zero-insertion analyses could be partly confounded by invariant T cells such as MAIT and iNKT, though diverse VJ usage argued against such confounding for most clonotypes. Compared with coincidental sharing between unrelated individuals, out-of-frame TCR alpha sequences shared between twins showed an excess of sequences with low generation probability. Because the same donors could not be followed over many years, conclusions were based on cross-sectional statistical analysis. The excess sharing between twins in beta out-of-frame sequences was weaker because fewer shared sequences reduced the signal-to-noise ratio. Abundant cord blood beta clonotypes carried fewer insertions; young adult naive repertoires showed a weaker similar trend, while memory repertoires showed none. Out-of-frame TCR alpha sharing in monozygotic twins was systematically underestimated by recombination models, whereas sharing between unrelated individuals was in agreement with the recombination models.

All donors were healthy Caucasians. Three pairs of female monozygotic twins, all aged roughly 18 to 30 years, made up the twin cohort. Peripheral blood mononuclear cells were used as the source from which RNA for TCR libraries was isolated. In this sample, this clonotype turned up many times. This clone's antigen is unknown. No much larger clone is present one base from it, and per-base qualities are unavailable. These data also featured in a second study, about yellow fever vaccine responses in identical twins. The second paper further reports: According to the authors, the vaccine-induced T cell response in identical twins seemed to be partly convergent and partly specific to each individual. Focusing on identical twins, the study followed the T cell clones that responded to the vaccine, and did so with precision.

Specimen: PBMCs. The sequence was collected from a woman under 30 in good health.

The nucleotide sequence reads TGTGCCAGCGTCCGTTGGGCCAGCTCCTACAATGAGCAGTTCTTC. The resulting protein is CASVRWASSYNEQFF. The chain is assembled from TRBV28 and TRBJ2-1; no confident D gene assignment can be made. V lost 8 bases and J lost 0 bases; the stretch between them is 14 bases long. The germline V gene yields MDHEN for CDR1 and SYDVKM for CDR2. The CDR3, from cysteine to phenylalanine, totals 15 residues. The DNA shown is the 45-base CDR3, in frame from base 1.